This T cell receptor (beta chain) was recorded in a study of T cells after yellow fever vaccination. V shed 7 bases, J shed 4 bases, and the junction held 6 bases outside the gene matches. The CDR3 covers 12 residues. The V gene's germline CDR1 is SQVTM and CDR2 ANQGSEA. TCR cDNA, made by 5'RACE template switching, carried an added universal primer site and UMIs. TCRdb independently ran MiXCR on the 5' RACE reads; one entry per CDR3 protein. The sample yields 120,000 to 150,000 distinct CDR3 sequences, less than 9.5% seen once. This clonotype occurred many times. This TCR derives from a man aged 25-40 years who received the YFV17D yellow fever vaccine. This chain connects TRBV29-1 to TRBJ2-7; 8 bases align to TRBD2. Sequenced here: CD4+ T cells sorted from PBMCs, sampled 5 days after the yellow fever booster vaccination. CDR3 sequence (DNA): TGCAGCGCCGGGAGGGGGGAATACGAGCAGTACTTC. Amino acids: CSAGRGEYEQYF.